The entry below gives a single T cell receptor beta chain sequence along with its context. The entry originates in a study of blood T cell repertoires in COVID-19. Study-level background: Researchers got acute and convalescent COVID-19 samples from the United States, Italy and Spain. T cells, B-cell-depleted T cells, or PBMCs supplied cDNA or gDNA.

Germline lookup yields CDR1 SNHLY and CDR2 FYNNEI. The V end lost 4 bases, the J end lost 4 bases, and 8 bases lay between the germline ends. The CDR3 spans 13 residues. Under the authors' procedure: Reference gene primer amplification gave estimated nucleated cell counts. Using immunoSEQ multiplex PCR, the repertoire was profiled, and TCRdb retains in-frame clones only, with some absent. V and J calls and clone size come straight from that table; D and trimming were deduced from the DNA. This table has around 150,000 clones, 85% to 95% appearing once. The receptor comes from a woman in her 50s with acute or convalescent COVID-19. The V and J genes are TRBV2 and TRBJ1-3; the D gene is possibly TRBD1 (5 bases). The sample comprised peripheral blood. Here the CDR3 DNA reads TGTGCCAGCAGTGGGCAGGGCGGAAACACCATATATTTT. This sequence encodes CASSGQGGNTIYF.